Below, 29 T cell receptor beta chains from the same sample are listed, as sequenced in a study of blood T cell repertoires in COVID-19. Method: immunoSEQ multiplex PCR; TCRdb's copy keeps in-frame clones and lacks some. The data contain about 260,000 clones, roughly 87% of them seen just once; the ten biggest clones take up around 0.67%. Source material: peripheral blood. Every receptor here comes from a human donor in a cohort sampled during active COVID-19.

This rearrangement joins TRBV19 to TRBJ2-7; 9 nucleotides align to TRBD1. V shed 4 bases, J shed 3 bases, and the junction held 4 bases outside the gene matches. Germline V lookup: CDR1 LNHDA, CDR2 SQIVND (reference sequence). The CDR3 spans 14 residues. CDR3 DNA: TGTGCCAGTAGTACCCGACAGGGGGTCTACGAGCAGTACTTC. It specifies CASSTRQGVYEQYF.

The CDR3 DNA sequence: TGTGCCAGCAGCCCCGCGCGGGCGGGAGGGTTCCCCACGCATACGCAGTATTTT. As protein: CASSPARAGGFPTHTQYF. This chain joins TRBV11-2 and TRBJ2-3; the match to TRBD2 covers 9 bases. The CDR3 runs 18 residues. CDR1 and CDR2 from the germline V gene are SGHAT and FQNNGV. Trimming removed 5 bases from V and 7 bases from J; junction bases left unmatched: 19.

The chain employs TRBV12-3 or TRBV12-4 and TRBJ1-4, with D unresolved. CDR3 size: 12 residues. V lost 5 bases and J lost 7, with 8 bases in between. The DNA of the CDR3 is TGTGCCAGCAGTAATGAGGGTGAAAAACTGTTTTTT. Residues: CASSNEGEKLFF.

This chain links TRBV10-3 with TRBJ1-1, with 9 bases lining up with TRBD1. This CDR3 has 12 residues. V lost 10 bases to trimming and J lost 4 bases; unmatched junction nucleotides: 4. Looked up from germline, CDR1 is ENHRY and CDR2 is SYGVKD. The CDR3 nucleotides read TGTGCCACCCTGGACAGGGGCACTGAAGCTTTCTTT. Translated: CATLDRGTEAFF.

This chain uses TRBV11-2 with TRBJ1-1; D gene ambiguous. The germline V gene encodes CDR1 SGHAT and CDR2 FQNNGV. The V gene lost 1 base and the J gene lost 5 bases, with 5 bases spanning the gap. This CDR3 contains 12 residues. In DNA, the CDR3 is TGTGCCAGCAGCTTAGCCGGGACTGAAGCTTTCTTT. Protein product: CASSLAGTEAFF.

This clone turned up a few times. The CDR3 bases are TGTGCCAGTAGCGTCACCGGGACAGAGAACTATGGCTACACCTTC. Its protein is CASSVTGTENYGYTF. The chain combines TRBV19 with TRBJ1-2; 7 bases agree with TRBD1. The length of the CDR3 is 15 residues. CDR1 is LNHDA and CDR2 is SQIVND in the germline V gene (reference sequence). V lost 6 bases to trimming and J lost 2 bases; unmatched junction nucleotides: 9.

Concerning this clone itself: This sample also contains other DNA sequences that code for the same CDR3. The chain is built from TRBV5-1 and TRBJ2-7; 8 positions agree with TRBD1. The length of the CDR3 is 15 residues. Germline CDR1 and CDR2: SGHRS and YFSETQ. The V segment lost 0 bases and the J segment 3 bases; nucleotides outside the gene matches: 5. DNA for the CDR3: TGCGCCAGCAGCTTGGGGACAGGGTCATACTACGAGCAGTACTTC. It codes for CASSLGTGSYYEQYF.

The genes are TRBV7-3 and TRBJ2-3, with 7 bases lining up with TRBD2. With V trimmed by 0 bases and J by 5 bases, 8 bases remained unmatched. The CDR3 covers 16 residues. Germline V lookup: CDR1 SGHTA, CDR2 FQGTGA. The CDR3 region is CASSLTGGSRRDTQYF. The CDR3 bases are TGTGCCAGCAGCTTAACGGGCGGGAGTAGGCGAGATACGCAGTATTTT.

This clone occurred once. The chain uses TRBV5-1 and TRBJ2-7, with unresolved D. Germline V gene sequence: CDR1 SGHRS, CDR2 YFSETQ. Deletions cut 5 bases from V and 2 bases from J, with 14 bases between. The CDR3 sequence is 14 residues long. The CDR3: CASRVGGGAYEQYF. The CDR3 nucleotides are TGCGCCAGCAGGGTAGGCGGCGGAGCCTACGAGCAGTACTTC.

This chain links TRBV19 with TRBJ1-1, with 8 nucleotides matching TRBD1. Unmatched junction bases numbered 3, after V lost 1 base and J lost 8 bases. The length of the CDR3 is 13 residues. Per the germline V gene, CDR1 is LNHDA and CDR2 is SQIVND (reference sequence). CDR3 region: CASSIARDREAFF. For the CDR3, the DNA is TGTGCCAGTAGTATAGCCCGGGACAGGGAAGCTTTCTTT.

This chain connects TRBV18 to TRBJ2-3, with D possibly matching TRBD2 (6 bases). V lost 0 bases and J lost 3, with 13 bases in between. Germline-derived CDR1 and CDR2 are KGHSH and LQKENI. CDR3 length: 16 amino acids. The chain's CDR3 is CASSPPYGRRTDTQYF. The CDR3, as DNA: TGTGCCAGCTCACCACCGTATGGGAGGCGAACAGATACGCAGTATTTT.

The chain recombines TRBV5-1 with TRBJ1-1, with D possibly TRBD1 on 6 matching bases. This CDR3 region has 14 residues. The V gene's germline CDR1 is SGHRS and CDR2 YFSETQ. Trimming cost V 3 bases and J 5 bases, with 14 bases left between them. The CDR3 protein is CASSSQGLRTEAFF. CDR3 coding DNA: TGCGCCAGCAGCTCCCAGGGGTTGAGGACTGAAGCTTTCTTT.

V and J are TRBV6-5 and TRBJ2-3; 9 positions agree with TRBD2. This CDR3 spans 16 amino acids. CDR1 is MNHEY and CDR2 is SVGAGI in the germline V gene. V shed 4 bases, J shed 5 bases, and the junction held 10 bases outside the gene matches. The CDR3 here is CASSSLGGGVRDTQYF. The CDR3 DNA follows: TGTGCCAGCAGTTCCCTCGGCGGGGGGGTCAGAGATACGCAGTATTTT.

This rearrangement joins TRBV7-2 to TRBJ1-2; D may be TRBD1 (5 bases). Between the trimmed V and J ends, which lost 2 bases and 6 bases, there was a span of 19 bases. The CDR3 is 16 amino acids. CDR1 is SGHTA and CDR2 is FQGNSA in the germline V gene. The chain's CDR3 is CASSLSSRVGPDGYTF. As DNA, the CDR3 is TGTGCCAGCAGCTTATCAAGCAGGGTCGGCCCGGATGGCTACACCTTC.

This sequence joins TRBV7-3 and TRBJ1-5; 7 bases align to TRBD1. This CDR3 contains 22 residues. V trimming: 2 bases; J trimming: 7 bases; junction bases outside the gene matches: 29. Germline CDR1 and CDR2: SGHTA and FQGTGA. CDR3 loop: CASSLLQCKTGQPTNPGQPQHF. For the CDR3, the DNA is TGTGCCAGCAGCTTACTCCAGTGTAAGACAGGGCAACCTACTAACCCGGGACAGCCCCAGCATTTT.

The V call is TRBV12-3 or TRBV12-4, the J call TRBJ2-7, with D uncertain. This CDR3 contains 12 residues. Trimming left V 6 bases short and J 6 bases short, with 12 bases between. The CDR3 nucleotides are TGTGCCAGCAGACTCGTTGCAGGCGAGCAGTACTTC. Amino acid sequence: CASRLVAGEQYF.

V is TRBV3-1 (or the pseudogene TRBV3-2) and J is TRBJ1-6; D not certain. Germline V gene sequence: CDR1 LGHDT, CDR2 YNNKEL (reference sequence). CDR3 size: 14 residues. V dropped 3 bases and J dropped 6 bases, with 9 bases sitting between them. The CDR3: CASSQGSPNSPLHF. The CDR3 DNA follows: TGTGCCAGCAGCCAGGGCAGCCCTAATTCACCCCTCCACTTT.

This clone came up a few times. The CDR3 DNA sequence: TGTGCCAGCATGGTCAAGCGATCCACTGAAGCTTTCTTT. It yields the protein CASMVKRSTEAFF. The rearrangement links TRBV12-3 or TRBV12-4 to TRBJ1-1; D call uncertain. The V gene lost 7 bases and the J gene lost 4 bases, with 13 bases spanning the gap. There are 13 residues in the CDR3.

The rearrangement uses TRBV18 and TRBJ1-1; a weak D match, TRBD1 (6 bases). The V end was cut by 4 bases, the J end by 3 bases, with 15 bases between. From germline, CDR1 is KGHSH and CDR2 LQKENI. The CDR3 sequence is 15 residues long. The DNA of the CDR3 is TGTGCCAGCTCACAGGGGTTGTCAGGGGACACTGAAGCTTTCTTT. Its translation is CASSQGLSGDTEAFF.

The rearrangement links TRBV21-1 to TRBJ2-7; no DNA check was done on the table's D call, TRBD2. TRBV21-1 is assigned pseudogene status. CDR3 length: 13 amino acids. The CDR3 here is CASSNGTRHEQYF. The CDR3 coding sequence is TGTGCCAGCAGCAATGGGACTAGACACGAGCAGTACTTC.

This clone has just a few counts. V gene TRBV6-2 or TRBV6-3 combines with J gene TRBJ2-2; 9 bases map to TRBD1. The CDR3 length is 18 residues. From germline, CDR1 is MNHEY and CDR2 SVGEGT. Germline trimming cut 4 bases from V and 4 bases from J; bases unmatched to any gene: 13. The CDR3 region has the DNA TGTGCCAGCAGTTTATCCAAGCCGGGACAGGGACTCACCGGGGAGCTGTTTTTT. Amino acids: CASSLSKPGQGLTGELFF.

This clone has a single count. The chain has TRBV7-8 and TRBJ2-7; 7 bases match TRBD1. The ends lost 5 bases at V and 0 bases at J; junction bases unmatched: 7. CDR1 and CDR2 (germline): SGHVS, FQNEAQ. CDR3 length: 15 amino acids. The CDR3 reads CASSRDSSTSYEQYF. The DNA of the CDR3 is TGTGCCAGCAGCCGGGACAGCTCCACCTCCTACGAGCAGTACTTC.

This sequence joins TRBV7-8 and TRBJ2-7; 7 positions agree with TRBD1. CDR1 is SGHVS, CDR2 FQNEAQ, per germline. J gave up 0 bases and V 2 bases, and 7 bases lay outside the gene matches. The CDR3 extends over 16 amino acids. CDR3 sequence: CASSLTRQGSSYEQYF. The CDR3 region has the DNA TGTGCCAGCAGCTTAACAAGACAGGGCAGCTCCTACGAGCAGTACTTC.

Notes on this clone: Other DNA sequences in this sample translate to the same CDR3. The V gene is TRBV9, the J gene TRBJ1-1; D unclear. The CDR3 runs 12 residues. V dropped 0 bases and J dropped 5 bases, with 5 bases sitting between them. CDR1 and CDR2 from the germline V gene are SGDLS and YYNGEE. The CDR3 nucleotides are TGTGCCAGCAGCGTAGGAGGTACTGAAGCTTTCTTT. This translates into CASSVGGTEAFF.

The chain combines TRBV4-1 with TRBJ2-7; 13 nucleotides line up with TRBD2. The CDR3 covers 16 residues. After removal of 2 bases from V and 4 bases from J, the junction contained 5 bases not matched to a gene. The germline gives CDR1 MGHRA, CDR2 YSYEKL. The CDR3 region is CASSQPRGLAGYEQYF. In DNA, the CDR3 is TGCGCCAGCAGCCAACCTAGGGGACTAGCGGGATACGAGCAGTACTTC.

This chain links TRBV6-1 with TRBJ1-6; 7 bases align to TRBD1. From germline, CDR1 is MNHNS and CDR2 SASEGT. V lost 0 bases and J lost 5; bases outside the gene matches: 7. The CDR3 covers 17 residues. The CDR3: CASSEAQGGADNSPLHF. The CDR3 DNA reads TGTGCCAGCAGTGAAGCGCAAGGGGGCGCAGATAATTCACCCCTCCACTTT.

V usage is TRBV29-1 and J usage is TRBJ1-2; D perhaps matches TRBD1 (6 bases). Trimming left V 6 bases short and J 4 bases short, with 15 bases between. CDR3 length: 13 residues. CDR1 and CDR2 from the germline V gene are SQVTM and ANQGSEA. Written as DNA, the CDR3 is TGCAGCGTCGTACAGGGTTTCGGCTATGGCTACACCTTC. Amino acids: CSVVQGFGYGYTF. The full variable domain, in which reference TRBV29-1 and TRBJ1-2 provide the parts outside the CDR3, is SAVISQKPSRDICQRGTSLTIQCQVDSQVTMMFWYRQQPGQSLTLIATANQGSEATYESGFVIDKFPISRPNLTFSTLTVSNMSPEDSSIYLCSVVQGFGYGYTFGSGTRLTVV.

The chain has TRBV9 and TRBJ1-3; 7 bases align to TRBD1. Germline CDR1 and CDR2: SGDLS and YYNGEE. This CDR3 has 15 residues. The V gene end was trimmed by 6 bases and the J gene end by 2 bases; junction bases not matched to a gene: 8. The chain's CDR3 is CASTRGDTTGNTIYF. CDR3 bases: TGTGCCAGCACCAGGGGGGACACTACTGGAAACACCATATATTTT.

The chain joins TRBV28 to TRBJ2-7, with D possibly being TRBD1 (5 bases). CDR1 is MDHEN, CDR2 SYDVKM, per germline. Between the trimmed V and J ends, which lost 2 bases and 0 bases, there was a span of 8 bases. The CDR3 length is 14 residues. The CDR3 nucleotides are TGTGCCAGCAGTTTACTGCAGGGCTCCTACGAGCAGTACTTC. It specifies CASSLLQGSYEQYF.